This TCR beta chain was documented in a study of T cell responses to AZD1222 COVID-19 vaccine. With regard to this clone: Its antigen is undetermined.

There are 13 residues in the CDR3. Looked up from germline, CDR1 is LNHDA and CDR2 is SQIVND (reference sequence). V shed 6 bases and J shed 2 bases, with 9 bases lying between them. General study findings and limits: All repertoire sampling was performed exclusively after the peak T cell response.

Profiled with immunoSEQ multiplex PCR; TCRdb holds only in-frame clones, not every one. Among 100,000 to 150,000 clones listed, approximately 90% were seen once. Sequences were derived from peripheral blood, sampled on day 0 of AZD1222 vaccination. V gene TRBV19 combines with J gene TRBJ2-3; D perhaps matches TRBD2 (6 bases). The sequence was collected from an adult in good health. The CDR3 reads CASSWRDTDTQYF. As DNA, the CDR3 is TGTGCCAGTAGCTGGAGGGACACAGATACGCAGTATTTT.